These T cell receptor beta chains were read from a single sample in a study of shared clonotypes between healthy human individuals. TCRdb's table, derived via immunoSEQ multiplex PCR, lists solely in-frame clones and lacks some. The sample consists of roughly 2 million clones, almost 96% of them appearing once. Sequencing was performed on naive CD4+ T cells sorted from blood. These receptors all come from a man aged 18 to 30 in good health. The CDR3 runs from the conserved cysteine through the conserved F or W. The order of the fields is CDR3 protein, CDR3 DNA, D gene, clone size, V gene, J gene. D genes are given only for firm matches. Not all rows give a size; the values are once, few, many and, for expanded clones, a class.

CDR3: CASSRDSLNNSPLHF; DNA: TGCGCCAGCAGTCGGGACAGCCTTAATAATTCACCCCTCCACTTT; D: TRBD1; size: -; V: TRBV5-1; J: TRBJ1-6
CDR3: CASSLSSPNTEAFF; DNA: TGTGCCAGCAGTTTGTCCAGCCCGAACACTGAAGCTTTCTTT; D: -; size: once; V: TRBV27; J: TRBJ1-1
CDR3: CASIPYLNTEAFF; DNA: TGTGCCAGCATCCCTTACCTGAACACTGAAGCTTTCTTT; D: -; size: -; V: TRBV2; J: TRBJ1-1
CDR3: CASSAPGPATDTQYF; DNA: TGTGCCAGCTCAGCACCCGGGCCTGCGACAGATACGCAGTATTTT; D: -; size: -; V: TRBV18; J: TRBJ2-3
CDR3: CSARQVELFF; DNA: TGCAGTGCTAGACAGGTTGAACTGTTTTTT; D: -; size: -; V: TRBV20-1; J: TRBJ1-4
CDR3: CASSARQGSSLNTEAFF; DNA: TGTGCCAGCAGCGCCCGACAGGGGAGCTCCTTGAACACTGAAGCTTTCTTT; D: TRBD1; size: -; V: TRBV9; J: TRBJ1-1
CDR3: CASSPGTNNEQFF; DNA: TGTGCCAGCAGCCCCGGGACAAACAATGAGCAGTTCTTC; D: -; size: -; V: TRBV9; J: TRBJ2-1
CDR3: CAWGRRDLLPNTGELFF; DNA: TGTGCCTGGGGAAGAAGGGACCTACTACCGAACACCGGGGAGCTGTTTTTT; D: -; size: -; V: TRBV30; J: TRBJ2-2
CDR3: CASSSTGGTQPQHF; DNA: TGTGCCAGTAGTTCAACAGGGGGCACTCAGCCCCAGCATTTT; D: TRBD1; size: -; V: TRBV19; J: TRBJ1-5
CDR3: CASSTTRVSNQPQHF; DNA: TGTGCCAGTAGTACTACCCGGGTGAGCAATCAGCCCCAGCATTTT; D: -; size: -; V: TRBV19; J: TRBJ1-5
CDR3: CASSIDRTTYNEQFF; DNA: TGTGCCAGTAGTATAGATCGGACTACATACAATGAGCAGTTCTTC; D: -; size: -; V: TRBV19; J: TRBJ2-1
CDR3: CASSYSRGDPYEQYF; DNA: TGTGCCAGCAGTTATTCCAGGGGTGATCCCTACGAGCAGTACTTC; D: -; size: -; V: TRBV6-5; J: TRBJ2-7
CDR3: CASSLGLAEEQFF; DNA: TGTGCCAGCAGCCTGGGACTAGCGGAAGAGCAGTTCTTC; D: TRBD2; size: -; V: TRBV5-5; J: TRBJ2-1
CDR3: CASSLAGGQLGNEQFF; DNA: TGTGCCAGCAGTTTAGCGGGGGGGCAGCTGGGGAATGAGCAGTTCTTC; D: TRBD2; size: -; V: TRBV27; J: TRBJ2-1
CDR3: CAWMTGAEAFF; DNA: TGTGCCTGGATGACGGGGGCAGAAGCTTTCTTT; D: -; size: -; V: TRBV30; J: TRBJ1-1
CDR3: CASSATSGDPQQFF; DNA: TGCGCCAGCAGCGCTACTAGCGGGGACCCTCAGCAGTTCTTC; D: TRBD2; size: -; V: TRBV5-1; J: TRBJ2-1
CDR3: CASSHPGTGVYNEQFF; DNA: TGTGCCAGCAGCCACCCCGGGACAGGGGTTTACAATGAGCAGTTCTTC; D: TRBD1; size: -; V: TRBV7-9; J: TRBJ2-1
CDR3: CASSLNGRTSTDTQYF; DNA: TGTGCCAGCAGCTTGAATGGCCGGACTAGCACAGATACGCAGTATTTT; D: -; size: once; V: TRBV11-2; J: TRBJ2-3
CDR3: CASSPLAGAWETQYF; DNA: TGTGCCAGCTCACCGCTAGCGGGAGCGTGGGAGACCCAGTACTTC; D: TRBD2; size: -; V: TRBV18; J: TRBJ2-5
CDR3: CASSPKEGPFLLHTQYF; DNA: TGTGCCAGCAGCCCCAAAGAGGGGCCGTTTCTCCTCCATACGCAGTATTTT; D: -; size: -; V: TRBV9; J: TRBJ2-3
CDR3: CASSPRWGSYEQYF; DNA: TGTGCCAGCAGCCCGCGTTGGGGCTCCTACGAGCAGTACTTC; D: -; size: -; V: TRBV7-9; J: TRBJ2-7
CDR3: CASSLKGTDTQYF; DNA: TGTGCCAGCAGCTTAAAGGGAACAGATACGCAGTATTTT; D: -; size: few; V: TRBV5-6; J: TRBJ2-3
CDR3: CASSVIRIAKNIQYF; DNA: TGTGCCAGCAGTGTTATACGGATAGCCAAAAACATTCAGTACTTC; D: -; size: -; V: TRBV2; J: TRBJ2-4
CDR3: CASTTPGQGAAEAFF; DNA: TGCGCCAGCACCACCCCGGGACAGGGGGCCGCTGAAGCTTTCTTT; D: TRBD1; size: -; V: TRBV10-2; J: TRBJ1-1
CDR3: CASSFGQPGNQPQHF; DNA: TGTGCCAGCAGCTTTGGACAGCCTGGCAATCAGCCCCAGCATTTT; D: -; size: -; V: TRBV5-5; J: TRBJ1-5
CDR3: CASSASVPSTDTQYF; DNA: TGTGCCAGCAGTGCTAGCGTACCTAGCACAGATACGCAGTATTTT; D: -; size: -; V: TRBV6-1; J: TRBJ2-3
CDR3: CASSPRDGTEAFF; DNA: TGTGCCAGCAGCCCCCGGGACGGCACTGAAGCTTTCTTT; D: -; size: -; V: TRBV7-9; J: TRBJ1-1
CDR3: CASSYRQGMSPLHF; DNA: TGTGCCAGCAGTTACCGACAGGGGATGTCACCCCTCCACTTT; D: TRBD1; size: -; V: TRBV6-5; J: TRBJ1-6
CDR3: CASSYSGVREKLFF; DNA: TGTGCCAGCAGTTACTCAGGGGTTCGCGAAAAACTGTTTTTT; D: -; size: -; V: TRBV6-5; J: TRBJ1-4
CDR3: CASSLWQGLGSPLHF; DNA: TGTGCCAGCAGTTTATGGCAGGGTCTGGGTTCACCCCTCCACTTT; D: -; size: -; V: TRBV28; J: TRBJ1-6
CDR3: CASSLRGSGNQPQHF; DNA: TGTGCCAGCAGTCTACGAGGATCGGGCAATCAGCCCCAGCATTTT; D: -; size: -; V: TRBV6-5; J: TRBJ1-5
CDR3: CASSVTEGANYGYTF; DNA: TGTGCCAGCAGTGTTACCGAGGGAGCTAACTATGGCTACACCTTC; D: -; size: -; V: TRBV25-1; J: TRBJ1-2
CDR3: CASSLIGTPEQYF; DNA: TGTGCCAGCAGCCTGATCGGGACTCCCGAGCAGTACTTC; D: -; size: -; V: TRBV5-4; J: TRBJ2-7
CDR3: CASSGGLGEKLFF; DNA: TGTGCCAGCAGTGGGGGGCTAGGTGAAAAACTGTTTTTT; D: -; size: -; V: TRBV2; J: TRBJ1-4
CDR3: CASSFSSGRNTEAFF; DNA: TGTGCCAGCAGCTTCAGTTCAGGCCGAAACACTGAAGCTTTCTTT; D: -; size: -; V: TRBV5-5; J: TRBJ1-1
CDR3: CASSQDRSAGANVLTF; DNA: TGCGCCAGCAGCCAAGACAGGAGCGCTGGGGCCAACGTCCTGACTTTC; D: -; size: -; V: TRBV4-3; J: TRBJ2-6
CDR3: CASRYRKGAEAFF; DNA: TGTGCCAGCAGATACAGGAAAGGGGCTGAAGCTTTCTTT; D: -; size: -; V: TRBV6-6; J: TRBJ1-1
CDR3: CASSQESLPGFGATGANVLTF; DNA: TGCGCCAGCAGCCAGGAATCACTCCCGGGGTTTGGGGCCACTGGGGCCAACGTCCTGACTTTC; D: -; size: -; V: TRBV4-1; J: TRBJ2-6
CDR3: CASSLYLTGAKNTEAFF; DNA: TGTGCCAGCAGCTTATATCTTACAGGGGCGAAGAACACTGAAGCTTTCTTT; D: TRBD1; size: -; V: TRBV7-9; J: TRBJ1-1
CDR3: CASSGVTGGMTGELFF; DNA: TGTGCCAGCAGCGGGGTGACAGGGGGCATGACCGGGGAGCTGTTTTTT; D: TRBD1; size: -; V: TRBV5-4; J: TRBJ2-2
CDR3: CASSRGGLEIDTQYF; DNA: TGCGCCAGCAGCAGAGGGGGACTAGAAATAGATACGCAGTATTTT; D: TRBD2; size: -; V: TRBV5-1; J: TRBJ2-3
CDR3: CASSTGTSQETQYF; DNA: TGTGCCAGCAGTACCGGGACTAGCCAAGAGACCCAGTACTTC; D: TRBD2; size: -; V: TRBV6-5; J: TRBJ2-5
CDR3: CASSPNSGYHYEQYF; DNA: TGTGCCAGCAGCCCGAATAGCGGCTATCACTACGAGCAGTACTTC; D: -; size: -; V: TRBV9; J: TRBJ2-7
CDR3: CASSFSPGELFF; DNA: TGCGCCAGCAGCTTTAGCCCCGGGGAGCTGTTTTTT; D: -; size: -; V: TRBV5-1; J: TRBJ2-2
CDR3: CASSRIGNIESPLHF; DNA: TGTGCCAGCAGCCGTATCGGGAACATCGAATCACCCCTCCACTTT; D: -; size: -; V: TRBV5-5; J: TRBJ1-6
CDR3: CAIRVDRKNTEAFF; DNA: TGTGCCATCAGGGTGGACAGGAAGAACACTGAAGCTTTCTTT; D: TRBD1; size: -; V: TRBV10-3; J: TRBJ1-1
CDR3: CASSLGAGAGNTIYF; DNA: TGTGCCAGCAGCTTAGGGGCAGGGGCTGGAAACACCATATATTTT; D: -; size: -; V: TRBV7-6; J: TRBJ1-3
CDR3: CASGELGETQYF; DNA: TGTGCCAGCGGGGAATTAGGAGAGACCCAGTACTTC; D: -; size: -; V: TRBV6-1; J: TRBJ2-5
CDR3: CASSLRPSRSYEQYF; DNA: TGCGCCAGCAGCTTGCGACCTAGCAGATCCTACGAGCAGTACTTC; D: -; size: -; V: TRBV5-1; J: TRBJ2-7
CDR3: CASSGRQGAVPTEAFF; DNA: TGTGCCAGCAGCGGAAGACAGGGGGCTGTTCCCACTGAAGCTTTCTTT; D: TRBD1; size: -; V: TRBV5-4; J: TRBJ1-1
CDR3: CASSLRVPGELFF; DNA: TGTGCCAGCAGTTTGAGGGTACCCGGGGAGCTGTTTTTT; D: -; size: -; V: TRBV28; J: TRBJ2-2
CDR3: CASSTSGPPSGYTF; DNA: TGTGCCAGTAGTACCTCCGGGCCCCCGAGTGGCTACACCTTC; D: -; size: -; V: TRBV19; J: TRBJ1-2
CDR3: CASSFDGSNADTQYF; DNA: TGTGCCAGCAGCTTTGACGGGAGCAACGCAGATACGCAGTATTTT; D: -; size: -; V: TRBV11-2; J: TRBJ2-3
CDR3: CASSAGLAGALAKNIQYF; DNA: TGCGCCAGCAGCGCAGGACTAGCGGGGGCCCTAGCCAAAAACATTCAGTACTTC; D: TRBD2; size: once; V: TRBV5-1; J: TRBJ2-4
CDR3: CASSAGQGSYEQYF; DNA: TGTGCCAGCAGTGCCGGACAGGGTTCCTACGAGCAGTACTTC; D: TRBD1; size: -; V: TRBV6-1; J: TRBJ2-7
CDR3: CASGLSPTGTGFIGYTF; DNA: TGTGCTAGTGGTTTGTCCCCAACCGGGACAGGGTTCATCGGCTACACCTTC; D: TRBD1; size: -; V: TRBV12-5; J: TRBJ1-2
CDR3: CASSPGGQVYEQYF; DNA: TGTGCCAGCTCACCCGGGGGACAGGTCTACGAGCAGTACTTC; D: TRBD1; size: -; V: TRBV18; J: TRBJ2-7